This paragraph covers one T cell receptor (beta chain) sequence. The data originate from a study of blood T cell repertoires in COVID-19. Study-level background: Samples came from the United States, Italy and Spain, spanning acute and convalescent COVID-19. In each case, the material was cDNA or gDNA derived from T cells, B-cell-depleted T cells, or PBMCs.

Germline CDR1 MNHNS, CDR2 SASEGT. This CDR3 is 17 amino acids long. Trimming left V 2 bases short and J 1 base short, with 15 bases between. The authors' processing: The authors estimated nucleated cell counts from reference gene primer amplification. Some clones are missing from TCRdb's copy, which holds only in-frame ones; the method was immunoSEQ multiplex PCR. Clonal size and the V and J genes are those of that table, whereas D and trimming came from the DNA. The sample contains roughly 200,000 clones, 88% of which appear only once. The receptor was derived from a man in his forties with active or convalescent COVID-19. V is TRBV6-1 and J is TRBJ1-5, with D possibly matching TRBD1 (6 bases). The sequencing sample was made of peripheral blood. Here the CDR3 reads CASSESGVARSNQPQHF. DNA for the CDR3: TGTGCCAGCAGTGAATCAGGGGTCGCAAGGAGCAATCAGCCCCAGCATTTT.